Listed below are T cell receptor beta chains from one sample, sequenced in a study of T cell responses to AZD1222 COVID-19 vaccine. The repertoire was sequenced with immunoSEQ multiplex PCR; TCRdb's copy has only in-frame clones and lacks some. The sample carries 52,000 or so clones, 70% to 85% recorded once. Sample: peripheral blood, taken on day 0 of AZD1222 vaccination. These receptors were obtained from an adult in good health. Both conserved end residues are part of each CDR3. D genes are given only for firm matches. Clone sizes are given selectively: once, few, many, or a class where the clone is expanded.

.,TRBV19,TRBJ1-5,.,TGTGCCAGTAGTATCTTTGGTACTCGGAGCAATCAGCCCCAGCATTTT,CASSIFGTRSNQPQHF
.,TRBV11-3,TRBJ2-1,TRBD2,TGTGCCAGCAGCTTACGGTGGGGTGGGGCTAGCGGAGGCGGGTCGAATGAGCAGTTCTTC,CASSLRWGGASGGGSNEQFF
.,TRBV3-1/TRBV3-2,TRBJ1-4,.,TGTGCCAGCAGCCAAGGCATTTCAACTAATGAAAAACTGTTTTTT,CASSQGISTNEKLFF
.,TRBV28,TRBJ2-1,.,TGTGCCAGCAGTTTAGGGGGTATCGGCAATGAGCAGTTCTTC,CASSLGGIGNEQFF
.,TRBV15,TRBJ1-5,.,TGTGCCACCAGCAGAGATTATAGCAATCAGCCCCAGCATTTT,CATSRDYSNQPQHF
.,TRBV13,TRBJ2-7,.,TGTGCCAGCAGCCCTAGCGTAGCAAGCTCCTACGAGCAGTACTTC,CASSPSVASSYEQYF
.,TRBV28,TRBJ1-4,.,TGTGCCAGCAGTTTGGGGGCGGGGGAAGCAACTAATGAAAAACTGTTTTTT,CASSLGAGEATNEKLFF
.,TRBV6-5,TRBJ2-7,.,TGTGCATCGAGGGACCGGACAGAGCAGTACTTC,CASRDRTEQYF
.,TRBV28,TRBJ1-5,.,TGTGCCAGCAGTTCGATCGCATCCGGGGATCAGCCCCAGCATTTT,CASSSIASGDQPQHF
.,TRBV5-6,TRBJ2-7,.,TGTGCCAGCAGCTTGCGTAGTCACGAGCAGTACTTC,CASSLRSHEQYF
.,TRBV3-1/TRBV3-2,TRBJ2-7,TRBD1,TGTGCCAGCAGCCAAGCCGGGACAGGGGTTAGGTACGAGCAGTACTTC,CASSQAGTGVRYEQYF
.,TRBV11-2,TRBJ1-1,.,TGTGCCAGCAGCTTACAGTCCCTGGTGAACACTGAAGCTTTCTTT,CASSLQSLVNTEAFF
.,TRBV15,TRBJ1-4,TRBD1,TGTGCCACCAGCAAGGGGACAGGGGGTTCGTCTAATGAAAAACTGTTTTTT,CATSKGTGGSSNEKLFF
.,TRBV5-1,TRBJ2-5,.,TGCGCCAGCAGGAAAGGGCGTCAACCAGAGACCCAGTACTTC,CASRKGRQPETQYF
.,TRBV5-1,TRBJ2-7,TRBD1,TGCGCCAGCAGCTCGCACAGGGGATCTCCTTCCTACGAGCAGTACTTC,CASSSHRGSPSYEQYF
.,TRBV3-1/TRBV3-2,TRBJ2-7,TRBD2,TGTGCCAGCAGCCCAGATTTCGGGACTAGCGGGAGCTACGAGCAGTACTTC,CASSPDFGTSGSYEQYF
.,TRBV29-1,TRBJ2-6,.,TGCAGCGTTGACGACCGCAGGACCTCCTCTGGGGCCAACGTCCTGACTTTC,CSVDDRRTSSGANVLTF
.,TRBV3-1/TRBV3-2,TRBJ2-7,.,TGTGCCAGCAGCCGCTCGGGGGAGCAGTACTTC,CASSRSGEQYF
.,TRBV12-3/TRBV12-4,TRBJ2-7,.,TGTGCCAGCAGTTCCCTAAGTTACGAGCAGTACTTC,CASSSLSYEQYF
.,TRBV27,TRBJ2-1,TRBD2,TGTGCCAGCAGGGGGCGCTTCGGGAGGAGAATTAATGAGCAGTTCTTC,CASRGRFGRRINEQFF
.,TRBV19,TRBJ1-5,.,TGTGCCAGTAGCACCGGGGTGGGGAGCAATCAGCCCCAGCATTTT,CASSTGVGSNQPQHF
.,TRBV9,TRBJ2-1,.,TGTGCCAGCAGCGTATCGACCCAGAATGAGCAGTTCTTC,CASSVSTQNEQFF
.,TRBV6-5,TRBJ1-2,.,TGTGCCAGCACCCTGGACGGGAGGACAAACTATGGCTACACCTTC,CASTLDGRTNYGYTF
once,TRBV3-1/TRBV3-2,TRBJ2-1,.,TGTGCCAGCAGCCAAGCTCCCAGCTCCTACAATGAGCAGTTCTTC,CASSQAPSSYNEQFF
.,TRBV7-2,TRBJ2-7,TRBD2,TGTGCCAGCAGCTCCGGACTAGCGGGAGGTAGGGAGTACGAGCAGTACTTC,CASSSGLAGGREYEQYF
.,TRBV5-1,TRBJ2-1,TRBD1,TGCGCCAGCAGTCTGGGACAGGAAGCCCCTATACCGTTCTTC,CASSLGQEAPIPFF
once,TRBV27,TRBJ1-5,.,TGTGCCAGCAGTGCCGGGAAGTTGGGGGGCGCGGCAGCCCAGCATTTT,CASSAGKLGGAAAQHF
.,TRBV7-2,TRBJ1-6,.,TGTGCCAGCAGCTCGGCCGGGACAAGTAATTCACCCCTCCACTTT,CASSSAGTSNSPLHF
.,TRBV19,TRBJ2-1,TRBD2,TGTGCCAGTAGTATAGCAGGTTCTAGCGGGAGCATCAATGAGCAGTTCTTC,CASSIAGSSGSINEQFF
.,TRBV12-5,TRBJ2-3,TRBD2,TGTGCTAGTGGTTTCTCCGGACTAGCGGAGATCACAGATACGCAGTATTTT,CASGFSGLAEITDTQYF
once,TRBV7-6,TRBJ2-7,.,TGTGCCAGCAGCTCGCCACCGGGACTCTTCCAGTACTTC,CASSSPPGLFQYF
.,TRBV7-9,TRBJ2-1,.,TGTGCCAGCAGCTTATCCCAACCTGGGGATGAGCAGTTCTTC,CASSLSQPGDEQFF
.,TRBV15,TRBJ1-1,.,TGTGCCACGACCCGCAGGTGGGATGTTGAGGACACTGAAGCTTTCTTT,CATTRRWDVEDTEAFF
.,TRBV11-3,TRBJ2-7,.,TGTGCCAGCAGCTTAGATACGGGTGGCGAGCAGTACTTC,CASSLDTGGEQYF
.,TRBV10-3,TRBJ1-2,.,TGTGCCATCAGTGAGTCGGCAGGGAATCATGATGGCTACACCTTC,CAISESAGNHDGYTF
.,TRBV28,TRBJ2-2,.,TGTGCCAGCAGGCCTAACACCGGGGAGCTGTTTTTT,CASRPNTGELFF
.,TRBV30,TRBJ2-4,.,TGTGCCTGGAATCTCCAGACGGACATTCAGTACTTC,CAWNLQTDIQYF